The rows below give T cell receptor beta chains drawn from one sample of a study of shared clonotypes between healthy human individuals. This table comes from immunoSEQ multiplex PCR, and its TCRdb copy is limited to in-frame clones, with some not included. The sample lists just over 2,000,000 clones, 95% occurring once. Source material: naive CD4+ T cells sorted from blood. Source of these receptors: a man aged 18-30 years in good health. Both conserved end residues are part of each CDR3. The D gene is left open where the match is weak. Part of the rows lack a size; the others show once, few, many or a class for expanded clones.

clone size,D gene,J gene,V gene,CDR3 protein,CDR3 DNA
-,-,TRBJ2-1,TRBV7-9,CASSPPGAGGVLLF,TGTGCCAGCAGCCCGCCGGGGGCTGGAGGCGTCTTGCTCTTC
-,-,TRBJ2-1,TRBV7-9,CASSTRALNPYNEQFF,TGTGCCAGCAGCACCCGGGCCCTAAACCCCTACAATGAGCAGTTCTTC
-,-,TRBJ1-3,TRBV4-3,CASSQEAQGHNGNTIYF,TGCGCCAGCAGCCAGGAGGCTCAGGGTCATAACGGAAACACCATATATTTT
once,TRBD1,TRBJ2-7,TRBV29-1,CSVYQGVTWYF,TGCAGCGTTTACCAGGGGGTAACTTGGTACTTC
-,-,TRBJ2-1,TRBV5-1,CASSLPTMDEQFF,TGCGCCAGCAGCTTACCGACCATGGATGAGCAGTTCTTC
-,-,TRBJ2-2,TRBV10-3,CATSGDANTGELFF,TGTGCCACCTCAGGGGACGCGAACACCGGGGAGCTGTTTTTT
once,-,TRBJ2-3,TRBV7-2,CASSLTGKGLTQYF,TGTGCCAGCAGCTTAACAGGAAAAGGGTTAACGCAGTATTTT
-,-,TRBJ1-5,TRBV6-5,CASSYGSGSNQPQHF,TGTGCCAGCAGTTACGGTTCTGGTTCCAATCAGCCCCAGCATTTT
-,TRBD2,TRBJ2-3,TRBV5-1,CASSQYSGGATDTQYF,TGCGCCAGCAGCCAATATAGCGGGGGGGCCACAGATACGCAGTATTTT
-,-,TRBJ2-1,TRBV19,CASSMGQGNNEQFF,TGTGCCAGTAGTATGGGGCAGGGTAACAATGAGCAGTTCTTC
-,TRBD1,TRBJ1-6,TRBV2,CASSVGDRANSPLHF,TGTGCCAGCAGTGTCGGGGACAGGGCCAATTCACCCCTCCACTTT
-,-,TRBJ2-6,TRBV27,CASSFGPPGAAGANVLTF,TGTGCCAGCAGTTTTGGCCCTCCGGGGGCGGCTGGGGCCAACGTCCTGACTTTC
-,TRBD1,TRBJ2-1,TRBV7-2,CASSLRTGNEQFF,TGTGCCAGCAGCCTACGGACAGGGAATGAGCAGTTCTTC
-,-,TRBJ1-1,TRBV5-6,CASSGSWGVPTEAFF,TGTGCCAGCAGCGGGTCGTGGGGGGTCCCCACTGAAGCTTTCTTT
-,-,TRBJ2-1,TRBV30,CAWTKETGPYNEQFF,TGTGCCTGGACCAAAGAGACAGGTCCCTACAATGAGCAGTTCTTC